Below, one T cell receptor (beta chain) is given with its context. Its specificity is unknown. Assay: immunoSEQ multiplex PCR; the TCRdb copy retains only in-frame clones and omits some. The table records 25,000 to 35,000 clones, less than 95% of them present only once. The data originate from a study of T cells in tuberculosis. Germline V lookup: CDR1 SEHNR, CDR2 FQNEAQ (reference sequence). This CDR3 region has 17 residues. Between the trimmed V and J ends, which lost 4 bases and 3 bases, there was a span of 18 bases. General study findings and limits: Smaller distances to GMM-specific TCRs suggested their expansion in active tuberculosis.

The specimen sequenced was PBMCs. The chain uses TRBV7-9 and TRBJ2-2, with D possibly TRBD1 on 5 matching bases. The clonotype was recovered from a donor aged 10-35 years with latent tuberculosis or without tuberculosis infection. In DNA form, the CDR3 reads TGTGCCAGCAGCTACAATTTGGGGCGGAAGGACACCGGGGAGCTGTTTTTT. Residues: CASSYNLGRKDTGELFF.